Included here is one TCR beta chain sequence, with context. The antigen it binds to is not known. Per-nucleotide qualities are absent, and no much larger clonotype sits a single base away. CDR1 and CDR2 are drawn from the germline V gene: SGHTA, FQGTGA. Between the V and J ends, shortened by 1 base and 0 bases respectively, the junction contains 10 bases. The CDR3 covers 16 residues, taking in both the cysteine and the phenylalanine. Only CDR3 DNA is held: 48 bases, read in frame from base 1. High-throughput TCR beta sequencing profiled peripheral blood CD8+ and CD4+ T cells from healthy donors, Susac syndrome patients and multiple sclerosis patients. The Susac syndrome patients fulfilled recently defined diagnostic criteria for definite or probable disease. CD8+ TEMRA cells were enriched by FACS, while bulk CD8+ and CD4+ T cells were purified by magnetic negative isolation. Blood was collected in EDTA tubes and processed within 24 hours, with PBMCs isolated through density gradient centrifugation. PBMCs destined for TCR sequencing were cryopreserved in liquid nitrogen and later thawed in a 37 °C water bath. The sorted or isolated CD4+, CD8+ and CD8+ TEMRA cells reached a purity of at least 90%.

RNA was extracted with the RNeasy kit and roughly 0.5 to 1 ug was reverse transcribed using random hexamers. The immunoSEQ multiplex PCR assay, which covers 54 Vbeta and 13 Jbeta segments, was used to amplify TCR beta CDR3 regions. PCR amplification bias was corrected using a synthetic template baseline for primer optimization and computational correction. In the original analysis: Only productive sequences were kept, with reads annotated to V, D and J genes according to IMGT and analyzed in immunoSEQ Analyzer. Clonality was calculated as one minus the Shannon entropy normalized by log2 of the number of productive unique sequences. Public and private clones were assessed among the 100 most prevalent clones of each patient and control. Susac-specific clones were defined as absent from healthy and MS cohorts, roughly 1,100 published viral clones and other ImmuneACCESS disease sequences. TCRdb itself trimmed the public reads at Q25 with fastp, ran MiXCR and retained productive beta chains. Entries that share a CDR3 protein sequence are merged under the most common genes and DNA. The V and J calls were determined by TCRdb, not by the authors. A total of around 150,000 distinct CDR3 sequences appear in this sample, 95% of them only once. Around 0.2% of the sample is held by the ten biggest clonotypes.

The source of the sample is a study of CD8 T cells in Susac syndrome (dated by TCRdb to the late 2010s). Background on the whole study: Among the sequenced Susac syndrome patients, more than five had clinically active disease and under ten were in clinical remission. At the time of blood withdrawal, Susac syndrome patients were either therapy-naive, taking corticosteroids (with some also receiving IVIg), or on IVIg alone. CD8+ T cell repertoire clonality was compared between some 12 healthy donors, approximately 14 Susac syndrome patients and around 15 multiple sclerosis patients. Whether CD8+ T cell activation and differentiation in Susac syndrome was antigen driven was tested using repertoire sequencing. Overall results and qualifications from the work: The number of individuals in the TCR sequencing and HLA analysis was recognized as being relatively small. Clonal expansion was observed in Susac syndrome CD8+ repertoires, with the highest expansion in CD8+ TEMRA cells and greater expansion in clinically active than in remitting patients. Looking at Susac-specific public clones, the researchers identified approximately 15 in the total CD8+ repertoire and five in the CD8+ TEMRA repertoire.

Sequencing used CD8+ T cells from PBMCs. The clonotype comes from a human donor with Susac syndrome. The rearrangement joined TRBV7-3 to TRBJ2-1; TRBD1 is possibly the D segment (6 matching bases). The DNA sequence is TGTGCCAGCAGCTTAAGGGGGCCAGGCTCCTACAATGAGCAGTTCTTC. Translation gives CASSLRGPGSYNEQFF.